Included here is one T cell receptor beta chain sequence, with context. Measured with immunoSEQ multiplex PCR; TCRdb has only the in-frame clones, and not every one. The sample lists a few hundred thousand clones, 92% seen once, with roughly 18% in the top ten. The data are from a study of blood T cell repertoires in COVID-19. Sequenced sample: PBMCs or T cells enriched from blood (not recorded which). This sequence was found in a woman under 40 who had recovered from COVID-19.

CDR3 protein: CASSISTGAQETQYF. CDR3 DNA: TGTGCCAGTAGTATCTCGACAGGGGCGCAAGAGACCCAGTACTTC. The chain joins TRBV19 to TRBJ2-5; 8 positions agree with TRBD1. Germline values: CDR1 LNHDA, CDR2 SQIVND (reference sequence). The ends lost 3 bases at V and 2 bases at J; junction bases unmatched: 5. There are 15 residues in the CDR3.